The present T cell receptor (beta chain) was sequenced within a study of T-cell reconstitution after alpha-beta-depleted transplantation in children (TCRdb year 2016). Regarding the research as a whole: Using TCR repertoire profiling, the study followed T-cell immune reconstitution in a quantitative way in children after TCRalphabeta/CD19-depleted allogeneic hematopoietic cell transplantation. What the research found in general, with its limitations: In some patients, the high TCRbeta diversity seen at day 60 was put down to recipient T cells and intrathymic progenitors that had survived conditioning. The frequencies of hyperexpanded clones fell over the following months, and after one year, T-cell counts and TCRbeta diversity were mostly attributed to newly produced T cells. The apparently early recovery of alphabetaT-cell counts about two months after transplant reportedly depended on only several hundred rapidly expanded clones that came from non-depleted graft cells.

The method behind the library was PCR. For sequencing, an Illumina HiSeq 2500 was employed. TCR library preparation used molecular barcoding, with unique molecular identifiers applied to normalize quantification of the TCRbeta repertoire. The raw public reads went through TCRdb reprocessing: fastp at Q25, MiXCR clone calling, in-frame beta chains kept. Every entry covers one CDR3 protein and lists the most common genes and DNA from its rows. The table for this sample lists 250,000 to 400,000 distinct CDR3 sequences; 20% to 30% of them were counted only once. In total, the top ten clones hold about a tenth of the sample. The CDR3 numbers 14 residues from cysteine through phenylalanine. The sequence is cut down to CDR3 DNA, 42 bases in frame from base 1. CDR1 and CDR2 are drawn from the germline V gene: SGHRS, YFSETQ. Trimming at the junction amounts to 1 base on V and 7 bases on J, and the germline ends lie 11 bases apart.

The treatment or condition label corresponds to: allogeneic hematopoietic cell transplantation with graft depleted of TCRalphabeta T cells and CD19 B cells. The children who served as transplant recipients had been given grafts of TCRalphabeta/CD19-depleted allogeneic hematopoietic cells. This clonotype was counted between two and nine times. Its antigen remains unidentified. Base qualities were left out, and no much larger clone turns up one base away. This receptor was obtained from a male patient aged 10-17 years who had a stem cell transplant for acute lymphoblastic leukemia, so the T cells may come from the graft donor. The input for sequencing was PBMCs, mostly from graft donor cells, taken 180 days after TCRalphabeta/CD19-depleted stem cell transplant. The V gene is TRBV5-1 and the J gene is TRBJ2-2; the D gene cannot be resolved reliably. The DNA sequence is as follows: TGCGCCAGCAGCTTGTCCCAGCATGGCGGGGAGCTGTTTTTT. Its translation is CASSLSQHGGELFF.